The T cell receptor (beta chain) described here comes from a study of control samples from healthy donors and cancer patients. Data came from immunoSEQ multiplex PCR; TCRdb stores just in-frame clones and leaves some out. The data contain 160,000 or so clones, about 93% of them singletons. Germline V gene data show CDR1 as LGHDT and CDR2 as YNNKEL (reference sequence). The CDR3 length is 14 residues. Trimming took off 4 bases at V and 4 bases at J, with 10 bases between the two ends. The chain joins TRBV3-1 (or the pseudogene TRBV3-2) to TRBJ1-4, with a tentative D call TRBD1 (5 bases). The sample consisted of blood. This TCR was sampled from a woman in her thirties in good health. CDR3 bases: TGTGCCAGCAGCCCCATGGGGGTTAATGAAAAACTGTTTTTT. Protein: CASSPMGVNEKLFF.